This TCR beta chain came from a study of T cells expressing NK-cell markers. Study as a whole: Cells sorted as CD3+CD56+NKG2C+, CD3+CD56+NKG2C- and CD3+CD56-NKG2C+ T cells supplied the TCR beta repertoires. Eight donors were sequenced, seven testing HCMV-seropositive and one testing seronegative.

CDR3 length: 17 amino acids. Per the germline V gene, CDR1 is SGHTA and CDR2 is FQGNSA. UMIs were included in TCR beta cDNA generated by 5'RACE template switching. With the 5' RACE reads reprocessed, TCRdb shows one record per CDR3 protein and no DNA. The sample totals 300,000 to 450,000 distinct CDR3 sequences; its top ten clones hold roughly 5.2%. Material: blood T cells: a sorted CD56 or NKG2C T cell subset, CD4+ or CD8+ T cells, or bulk PBMC T cells (not recorded which). The source of this sequence is a man aged 18-70 years in good health. This chain joins TRBV7-2 and TRBJ2-7; TCRdb lists TRBD2, though no DNA is available to test this call. The CDR3 loop reads CASSHLLGLAGGWEQYF.